This T cell receptor (beta chain) was recovered during a study of response to subunit inactivated influenza vaccine. Study-level findings and limits: The authors proposed limited new T cell recruitment per seasonal influenza vaccination.

This clonotype has a handful of counts. Antigen unknown. TCRdb passed the RT-PCR reads through MiXCR, listing each CDR3 protein once. The sample has about 500,000 distinct CDR3 sequences, approximately 16% seen once. J was trimmed by 4 bases and V by 3 bases; bases with no gene match: 8. CDR3 length: 16 amino acids. This receptor was identified in a man in his fifties or sixties who received an inactivated influenza vaccine. V usage is TRBV23-1 and J usage is TRBJ1-5, with 8 bases fitting TRBD1. TRBV23-1 is identified as an open reading frame with a role that is uncertain. Sequencing used CD4+ T cells sorted from PBMCs, obtained roughly 24 months after vaccination. In DNA, the CDR3 is TGCGCCAGCAGTCATTCGGACAGGGTTGTAAATCAGCCCCAGCATTTT. Translated, it gives CASSHSDRVVNQPQHF.